Listed here are 16 T cell receptor beta chains from one sample, sequenced in a study of blood T cell repertoires in COVID-19. Using immunoSEQ multiplex PCR, the repertoire was profiled, and TCRdb retains in-frame clones only, with some absent. The sample consists of 70,000 or so clones, about 80% of them appearing once. The sequencing sample was made of peripheral blood. These receptors originate from a human donor in a cohort sampled during active COVID-19.

This clone was counted a few times. The rearrangement joins TRBV5-4 to TRBJ2-1, with TRBD2 as a possible D gene (6 bases). In germline, CDR1 is SGHNT, CDR2 YYREEE (reference sequence). This CDR3 contains 17 residues. The V and J ends lost 4 bases and 12 bases respectively, with 29 bases between them. Written as DNA, the CDR3 is TGTGCCAGCAGCACGATGCTAACTAACGCCGGGGGTTCCGTGCAGTTCTTC. Amino acids: CASSTMLTNAGGSVQFF.

This chain links TRBV4-3 with TRBJ1-6, with D possibly being TRBD1 (6 bases). Germline CDR1 and CDR2: LGHNA and YSLEER. The germline V and J ends were trimmed by 3 bases and 8 bases, with 14 bases remaining between them. The CDR3 contains 15 residues. The CDR3 region has the DNA TGCGCCAGCAGCCAGGAAAAGGGGGAGCATTCACCCCTCCACTTT. It translates to CASSQEKGEHSPLHF.

The rearrangement links TRBV5-6 to TRBJ1-1; TRBD1 matches at 11 bases. Germline V lookup: CDR1 SGHDT, CDR2 YYEEEE. The CDR3 sequence is 13 residues long. Trimming removed 8 bases from V and 2 bases from J; junction bases left unmatched: 2. CDR3 loop: CARGQGENTEAFF. CDR3 nucleotides: TGTGCCAGGGGACAGGGGGAAAACACTGAAGCTTTCTTT.

The genes are TRBV10-2 and TRBJ1-5; D may be TRBD1 (6 bases). CDR3 length: 14 residues. With 5 bases removed from V and 2 bases from J, the gap between germline ends came to 10 bases. Germline values: CDR1 WSHSY, CDR2 SAAADI. The CDR3 loop is CASSLTGGNQPQHF. The DNA for the CDR3 is TGCGCCAGCAGTCTGACAGGAGGCAATCAGCCCCAGCATTTT.

The V and J genes are TRBV29-1 and TRBJ1-1; D ambiguous. The V end was cut by 0 bases, the J end by 0 bases, with 8 bases between. The CDR3 has 14 residues. Per the germline V gene, CDR1 is SQVTM and CDR2 is ANQGSEA. The CDR3 DNA is TGCAGCGTTGAAGAATGGGCGATGAACACTGAAGCTTTCTTT. It encodes CSVEEWAMNTEAFF.

This clone has just one count. This CDR3 is CTSSPTRVQFF. In nucleotides, the CDR3 is TGCACCAGCAGCCCCACCAGGGTGCAGTTCTTC. The gene calls are TRBV1 and TRBJ2-1; the D segment call TRBD1 is taken from the table without a DNA check. TRBV1 is a pseudogene. CDR3 length equals 11 residues.

The chain has TRBV6-6 and TRBJ1-3, with D possibly being TRBD1 (6 bases). The V end lost 4 bases, the J end lost 2 bases, and 12 bases lay between the germline ends. Germline CDR1 and CDR2: MNHNY and SVGAGI (reference sequence). This CDR3 contains 15 residues. CDR3 DNA: TGTGCCAGCAGTTCCACAGGGCAGGCTGGAAACACCATATATTTT. It specifies CASSSTGQAGNTIYF.

The rearrangement uses TRBV11-2 and TRBJ2-2, with D possibly TRBD1 on 6 matching bases. The CDR3 sequence is 15 residues long. Between the trimmed V and J ends, which lost 5 bases and 1 base, there was a span of 11 bases. Germline V CDR1 and CDR2: SGHAT, FQNNGV. Here the CDR3 reads CASSAQGRNTGELFF. The DNA for the CDR3 is TGTGCCAGCAGCGCGCAGGGGCGGAACACCGGGGAGCTGTTTTTT.

This sequence joins TRBV30 and TRBJ1-1; 10 nucleotides agree with TRBD1. V shed 5 bases, J shed 1 base, and the junction held 4 bases outside the gene matches. The CDR3 length is 14 residues. From germline, CDR1 is GTSNPN and CDR2 SVGIG (reference sequence). CDR3 loop: CAWGDRGRNTEAFF. As DNA, the CDR3 is TGTGCCTGGGGGGACAGGGGCCGGAACACTGAAGCTTTCTTT. Looking up the rest from reference TRBV30 and TRBJ1-1 gives the full variable domain: SQTIHQWPATLVQPVGSPLSLECTVEGTSNPNLYWYRQAAGRGLQLLFYSVGIGQISSEVPQNLSASRPQDRQFILSSKKLLLSDSGFYLCAWGDRGRNTEAFFGQGTRLTVV.

This chain joins TRBV9 and TRBJ2-5, with TRBD1 matching 7 bases. The germline CDR1 and CDR2 sequences are SGDLS and YYNGEE. CDR3 size: 15 residues. Trimming removed 3 bases from V and 5 bases from J; junction bases left unmatched: 10. CDR3: CASSGGDREWETQYF. Here the CDR3 DNA reads TGTGCCAGCAGCGGCGGAGACAGGGAATGGGAGACCCAGTACTTC.

This chain uses TRBV13 with TRBJ2-2; tentatively, D is TRBD2 (5 bases). The CDR3 runs to 15 residues. The germline gives CDR1 PRHDT, CDR2 FYEKMQ (reference sequence). V dropped 0 bases and J dropped 12 bases, with 17 bases sitting between them. The CDR3 sequence: CASSLGGSLSGKLFF. As DNA, the CDR3 is TGTGCCAGCAGCTTAGGAGGGAGCCTGTCCGGAAAGCTGTTTTTT.

Remarks on this clone: The sample has other DNA sequences that encode this CDR3 too. This chain uses TRBV18 with TRBJ1-1; 7 bases map to TRBD1. Trimming at V came to 3 bases and at J to 3 bases, leaving 1 base not matched to a gene. This CDR3 comprises 13 residues. From germline, CDR1 is KGHSH and CDR2 LQKENI. DNA of the CDR3: TGTGCCAGCTCACCTACAGGGGACACTGAAGCTTTCTTT. It codes for CASSPTGDTEAFF.

The chain employs TRBV9 and TRBJ1-6; 10 bases line up with TRBD1. The CDR3 contains 15 residues. V was pared by 5 bases and J by 9 bases, with 8 bases of the junction left unmatched. Germline assignment: CDR1 SGDLS and CDR2 YYNGEE. CDR3 sequence reads: CASSAFGQGGSPLHF. CDR3 DNA sequence: TGTGCCAGCAGTGCATTTGGACAGGGGGGTTCACCCCTCCACTTT.

The gene calls are TRBV2 and TRBJ2-7, with D maybe TRBD2 (5 bases). Trimming stripped 7 bases from V and 0 bases from J, with 10 bases between. The V gene's germline CDR1 is SNHLY and CDR2 FYNNEI. This CDR3 has 13 amino acids. DNA for the CDR3: TGTGCCAGCATTAGCCGGGACTCCTACGAGCAGTACTTC. Translated, it gives CASISRDSYEQYF.

The chain employs TRBV5-1 and TRBJ2-7, with 10 bases lining up with TRBD1. V was pared by 0 bases and J by 5 bases, with 5 bases of the junction left unmatched. From germline, CDR1 is SGHRS and CDR2 YFSETQ. This CDR3 comprises 15 residues. The CDR3 sequence is CASSLGGQGRNEQYF. The DNA of the CDR3 is TGCGCCAGCAGCTTGGGGGGACAGGGGAGGAACGAGCAGTACTTC.

The V and J genes are TRBV28 and TRBJ1-1; D uncertain. The germline CDR1 and CDR2 sequences are MDHEN and SYDVKM. This CDR3 region has 13 residues. Trimming removed 6 bases at V and 6 bases at J, with 14 bases between. The CDR3 protein is CASSLPAKPEAFF. CDR3 bases: TGTGCCAGCAGCCTACCAGCGAAGCCTGAAGCTTTCTTT.